This T cell receptor (beta chain) was identified in a study of T cell responses to AZD1222 COVID-19 vaccine (dated by TCRdb to the early 2020s). About the full investigation: AZD1222 recipients whose second dose came at about 4 weeks and those whose second dose came at about 12 weeks were combined into one group, since spike-specific TCR depth and breadth did not differ between the two schedules. A total of about 230 trial participants underwent TCR sequencing, of whom about 200 received two doses of AZD1222 and about 26 received two doses of the MenACWY control vaccine. Trial participants were enrolled into age subgroups of 18-55, 56-69 and 70-plus years, which contained about 150, 28 and 57 TCR-sequenced participants, respectively. Beyond this particular receptor, the publication reports: Because no samples from the day 14 peak response were available, repertoires could be characterized only after the peak T cell response. Conclusions about previously exposed vaccinees are limited, since just six AZD1222 recipients were seropositive for SARS-CoV-2 at baseline. After two AZD1222 doses, both the breadth and the depth of spike-specific TCRs were significantly higher than at day 0 and than in MenACWY recipients. Epitopes outside the regions mutated in the B.1.351 and B.1.1.7 variants were reportedly recognized by nearly half of the unique spike-specific TCRs. CD4 TCRs associated with the vaccine covered the entire spike protein, and the dominant responses were in regions 160-218 and 743-854. Participants were mostly white British, with more females than males. The authors suggested clonal diversity may have been underestimated. In the small 56-69-year group, the increase in depth fell short of significance, most likely because of low power.

The germline V gene yields LGHNA for CDR1 and YNFKEQ for CDR2. The germline V end is reduced by 4 bases and the J end by 3 bases; junction bases left unmatched: 3. Inclusive of the bounding cysteine and phenylalanine, the CDR3 is 15 residues long. CDR3 DNA only is kept here, 45 bases in frame from base 1. Per the publication, the time point label means: baseline before first vaccination. Vaccinee samples were obtained from the UK trials COV001 and COV002, which included a single-blind randomized controlled phase 2/3 trial of AZD1222 (ChAdOx1 nCoV-19) in healthy adults. For TCRbeta chain sequencing, PBMC samples were collected from trial participants at day 0 and at day 28 after the second dose. The CDR3 regions of human TCRbeta chains were subjected to immunosequencing. The study's own analysis went as follows. Repertoire TCRs were checked for matches against a reference library of SARS-CoV-2-specific TCRs that had been generated using the MIRA antigen-specificity platform. Breadth meant the fraction of unique TCRs that were SARS-CoV-2-associated, whereas depth meant the fraction of total T cells that were SARS-CoV-2-associated. Using the MIRA data, each spike-specific TCR was mapped to the spike region that the TCR reacts to and placed in a CD4 or CD8 class. Log10-transformed breadth and depth values were compared by one-way ANOVA with Sidak's multiple comparisons tests. In TCRdb, the immuneACCESS table is reduced to in-frame sequences with V and J assigned. These tables do not hold every clone; where another copy was compared, an unresolved V gene accounts for under half, and the others remain unexplained. From that table come the V and J calls and clone size; the DNA was used to work out D and trimming. The table for this sample lists around 130,000 clones; 90% to 95% of them were counted only once. The ten largest clones represent under 4% of the sample.

Notes on this clone: What antigen it recognizes has not been identified. No base-level quality is on record; no much larger clone is a single base apart.

This TCR was sampled from an adult in good health. The rearranged chain carries TRBV4-2 and TRBJ2-2, and 9 junction bases match TRBD1. The sequences come from peripheral blood, collected on day 0 of AZD1222 vaccination. The base sequence is TGTGCCAGCAGCCTAGGACAGGGGTACACCGGGGAGCTGTTTTTT. It translates as CASSLGQGYTGELFF.